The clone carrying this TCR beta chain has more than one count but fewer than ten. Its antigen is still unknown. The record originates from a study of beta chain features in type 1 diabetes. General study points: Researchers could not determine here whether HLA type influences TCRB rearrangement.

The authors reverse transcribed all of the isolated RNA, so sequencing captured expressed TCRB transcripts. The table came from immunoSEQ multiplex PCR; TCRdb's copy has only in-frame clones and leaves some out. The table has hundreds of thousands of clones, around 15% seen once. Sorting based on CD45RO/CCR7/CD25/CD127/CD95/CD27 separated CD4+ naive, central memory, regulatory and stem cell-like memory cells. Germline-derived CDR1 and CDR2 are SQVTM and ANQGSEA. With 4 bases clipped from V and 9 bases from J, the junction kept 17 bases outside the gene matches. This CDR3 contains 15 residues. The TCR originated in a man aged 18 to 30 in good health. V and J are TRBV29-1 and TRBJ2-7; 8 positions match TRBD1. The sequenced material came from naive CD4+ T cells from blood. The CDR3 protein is CSVGLRTGSYEGQYF. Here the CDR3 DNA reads TGCAGCGTTGGGCTCCGGACAGGGTCCTACGAAGGGCAGTACTTC.